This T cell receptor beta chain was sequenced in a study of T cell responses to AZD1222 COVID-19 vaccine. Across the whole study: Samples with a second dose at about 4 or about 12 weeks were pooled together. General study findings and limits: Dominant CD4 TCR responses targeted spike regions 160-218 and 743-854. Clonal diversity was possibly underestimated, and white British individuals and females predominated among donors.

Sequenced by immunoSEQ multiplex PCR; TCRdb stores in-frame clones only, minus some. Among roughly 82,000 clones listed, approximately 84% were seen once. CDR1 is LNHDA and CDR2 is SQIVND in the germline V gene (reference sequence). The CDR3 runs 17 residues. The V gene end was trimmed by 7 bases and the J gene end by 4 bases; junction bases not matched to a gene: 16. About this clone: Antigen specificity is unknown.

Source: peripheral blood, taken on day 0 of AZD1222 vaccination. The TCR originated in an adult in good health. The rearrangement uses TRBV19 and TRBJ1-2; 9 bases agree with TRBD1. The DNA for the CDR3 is TGTGCCAGTATCTCAGTCGCGGGACAGGGAAGAGGCTATGGCTACACCTTC. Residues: CASISVAGQGRGYGYTF. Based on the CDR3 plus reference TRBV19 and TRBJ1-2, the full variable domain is DGGITQSPKYLFRKEGQNVTLSCEQNLNHDAMYWYRQDPGQGLRLIYYSQIVNDFQKGDIAEGYSVSREKKESFPLTVTSAQKNPTAFYLCASISVAGQGRGYGYTFGSGTRLTVV.